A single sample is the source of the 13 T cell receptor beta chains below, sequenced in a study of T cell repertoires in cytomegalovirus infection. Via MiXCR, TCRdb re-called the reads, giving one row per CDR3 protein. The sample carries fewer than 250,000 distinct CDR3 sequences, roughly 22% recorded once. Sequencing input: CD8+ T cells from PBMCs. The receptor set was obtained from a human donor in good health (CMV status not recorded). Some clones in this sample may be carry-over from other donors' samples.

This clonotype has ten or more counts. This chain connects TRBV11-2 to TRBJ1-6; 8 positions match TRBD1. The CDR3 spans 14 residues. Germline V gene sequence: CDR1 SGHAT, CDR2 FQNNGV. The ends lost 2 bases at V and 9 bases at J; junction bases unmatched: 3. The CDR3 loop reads CASSLRTGRSPLHF. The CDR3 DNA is TGTGCCAGCAGCTTACGGACAGGGCGTTCACCCCTCCACTTT.

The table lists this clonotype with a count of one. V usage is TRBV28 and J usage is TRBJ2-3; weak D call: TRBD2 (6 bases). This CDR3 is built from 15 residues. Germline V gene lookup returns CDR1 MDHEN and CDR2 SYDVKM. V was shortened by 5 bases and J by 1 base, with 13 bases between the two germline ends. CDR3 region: CASSHGLTGTDTQYF. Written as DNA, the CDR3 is TGTGCCAGCAGTCACGGACTAACTGGCACAGATACGCAGTATTTT. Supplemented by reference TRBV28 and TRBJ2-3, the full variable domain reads DVKVTQSSRYLVKRTGEKVFLECVQDMDHENMFWYRQDPGLGLRLIYFSYDVKMKEKGDIPEGYSVSREKKERFSLILESASTNQTSMYLCASSHGLTGTDTQYFGPGTRLTVL.

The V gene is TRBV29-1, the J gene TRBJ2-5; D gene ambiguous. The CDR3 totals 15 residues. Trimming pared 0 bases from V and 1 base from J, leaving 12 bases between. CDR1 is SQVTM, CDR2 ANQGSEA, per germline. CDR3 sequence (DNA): TGCAGCGTTGAAGACACCTGGGCCGTCCAAGAGACCCAGTACTTC. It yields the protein CSVEDTWAVQETQYF.

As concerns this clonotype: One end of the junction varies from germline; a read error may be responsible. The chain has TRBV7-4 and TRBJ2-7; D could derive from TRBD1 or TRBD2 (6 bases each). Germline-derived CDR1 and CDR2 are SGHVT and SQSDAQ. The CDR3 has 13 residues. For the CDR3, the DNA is TGTGCCAGCAGTGCGGGACACGACTACAAGCAGTACTTC. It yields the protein CASSAGHDYKQYF. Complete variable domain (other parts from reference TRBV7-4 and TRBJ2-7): GAGVSQSPRYKVAKRGRDVALRCDSISGHVTLYWYRQTLGQGSEVLTYSQSDAQRDKSGRPSGRFSAERPERSVSTLKIQRTEQGDSAVYLCASSAGHDYKQYFGPGTRLTVT.

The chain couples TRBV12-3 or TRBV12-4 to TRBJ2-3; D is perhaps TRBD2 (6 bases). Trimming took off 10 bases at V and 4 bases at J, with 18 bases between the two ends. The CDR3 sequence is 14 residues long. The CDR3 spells CATSLGRSADTQYF. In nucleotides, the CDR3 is TGTGCCACCAGCTTAGGGAGGTCCGCAGATACGCAGTATTTT.

The CDR3 coding sequence is TGCAGTGCTAGAGTTCAGGGCGTGAGCACAGATACGCAGTATTTT. Its translation: CSARVQGVSTDTQYF. V is TRBV20-1 and J is TRBJ2-3, with D perhaps matching TRBD1 (5 bases). This CDR3 region has 15 residues. The V end was cut by 1 base, the J end by 0 bases, with 11 bases between. The germline gives CDR1 DFQATT, CDR2 SNEGSKA (reference sequence).

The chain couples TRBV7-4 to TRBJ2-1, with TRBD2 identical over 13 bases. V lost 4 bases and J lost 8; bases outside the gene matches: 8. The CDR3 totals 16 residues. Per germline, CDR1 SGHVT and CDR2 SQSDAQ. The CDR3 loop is CASSSSTSGGYYEQFF. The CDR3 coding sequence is TGTGCCAGCAGCTCGTCGACTAGCGGGGGGTACTATGAGCAGTTCTTC.

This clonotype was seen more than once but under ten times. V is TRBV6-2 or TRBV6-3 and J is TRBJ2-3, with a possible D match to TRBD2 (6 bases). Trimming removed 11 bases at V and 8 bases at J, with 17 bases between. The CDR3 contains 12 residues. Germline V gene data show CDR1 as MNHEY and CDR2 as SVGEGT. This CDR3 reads CAANTPEGTQYF. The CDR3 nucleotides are TGTGCCGCGAATACGCCGGAGGGTACGCAGTATTTT.

CDR3 nucleotide sequence: TGCGCCAGCAGCCAAACCGTTGGGGGATTGTCTTATGAGCAGTTCTTC. This sequence encodes CASSQTVGGLSYEQFF. The rearrangement links TRBV4-1 to TRBJ2-1; D is possibly TRBD1 or TRBD2 (5 bases each). V lost 2 bases and J lost 8, with 19 bases in between. Germline CDR1 MGHRA, CDR2 YSYEKL. This CDR3 has 16 amino acids.

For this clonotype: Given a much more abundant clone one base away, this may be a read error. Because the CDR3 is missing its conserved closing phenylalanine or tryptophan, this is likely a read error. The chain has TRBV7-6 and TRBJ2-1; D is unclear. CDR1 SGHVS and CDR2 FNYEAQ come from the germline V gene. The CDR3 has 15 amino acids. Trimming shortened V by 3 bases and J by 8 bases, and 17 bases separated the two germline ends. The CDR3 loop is CASSLDGISGDEQFI. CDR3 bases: TGTGCCAGCAGCTTGGACGGAATCTCGGGCGATGAGCAGTTCATC.

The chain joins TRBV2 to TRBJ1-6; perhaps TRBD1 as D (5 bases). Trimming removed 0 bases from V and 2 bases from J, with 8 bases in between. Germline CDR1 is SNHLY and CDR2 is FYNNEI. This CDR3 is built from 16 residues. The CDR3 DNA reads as TGTGCCAGCAGTGAAGCAGGGGCAGCCTATAATTCACCCCTCCACTTT. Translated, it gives CASSEAGAAYNSPLHF.

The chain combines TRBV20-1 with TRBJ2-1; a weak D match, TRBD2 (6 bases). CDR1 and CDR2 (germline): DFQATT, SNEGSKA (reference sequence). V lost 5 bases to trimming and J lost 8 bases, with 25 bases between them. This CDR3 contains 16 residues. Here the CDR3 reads CSAYGELLAPVDEQFF. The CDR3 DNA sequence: TGCAGTGCTTACGGGGAACTCCTAGCGCCGGTGGATGAGCAGTTCTTC.

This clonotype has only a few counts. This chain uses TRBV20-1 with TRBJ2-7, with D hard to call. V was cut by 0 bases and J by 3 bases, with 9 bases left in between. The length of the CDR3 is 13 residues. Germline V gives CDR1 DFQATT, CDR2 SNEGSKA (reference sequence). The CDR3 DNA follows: TGCAGTGCTAGAGATGGGGTCCTCTACGAGCAGTACTTC. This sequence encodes CSARDGVLYEQYF.